These T cell receptor beta chains were read from a single sample in a study of tumor-infiltrating lymphocytes in primary liver carcinoma. MiXCR, applied by TCRdb to the multiplex PCR reads, yields one record per CDR3 protein. This repertoire shows 60,000 to 90,000 distinct CDR3 sequences, roughly 69% found once; its top ten account for 25% to 35%. The sample was liver tumor tissue from sampling region 4. The receptors stem from a man aged 35 to 55 with primary liver carcinoma and hepatitis B virus infection. The CDR3 runs from the conserved cysteine through the conserved F or W. The D gene is left open where the match is weak. The size field is filled for only some rows; it gives once, few, many or a size class.

abundance	d_gene	v_gene	j_gene	CDR3nt	CDR3aa
many	-	TRBV6-6	TRBJ2-7	TGTGCCAGCAGCCCCCACGAGGGTTCAGGGGAGCAGTACTTC	CASSPHEGSGEQYF
once	-	TRBV29-1	TRBJ1-1	TGCAGCGCCTCAGAGGGGAACACTGATGCTTTCTTT	CSASEGNTDAFF
-	-	TRBV7-9	TRBJ2-7	TGTACCAGCAGCCAACGCTCCTACGAGCAGTACTTC	CTSSQRSYEQYF
-	TRBD1	TRBV14	TRBJ1-1	TGTGCCAGCAGCCGTCGACAGGGGACGTGGTATAGTGAAGCTTTCTTT	CASSRRQGTWYSEAFF
-	-	TRBV5-6	TRBJ2-7	TGTGTCAGCAGCTTGAGGCACATAAGGAACGAGCAGTACTTC	CVSSLRHIRNEQYF
once	-	TRBV5-6	TRBJ2-7	TGTGTCAGCTGGGGGCATGGCTCCTACGAGCAGTACTTC	CVSWGHGSYEQYF
many	TRBD2	TRBV12-3/TRBV12-4	TRBJ2-1	TGTGCCAGCAGTAAAGGACTAGCGGGAGGCCGGAGCTCCTACAATGAGCAGTTCTTC	CASSKGLAGGRSSYNEQFF
-	-	TRBV29-1	TRBJ1-3	TGCAGCGTTGCTGGGACACATGACGGAAACACCATATATTTT	CSVAGTHDGNTIYF
few	-	TRBV11-2	TRBJ2-7	TGTGCCAGCAGCTTATTGGGGGCTTACGAGAAATACTTC	CASSLLGAYEKYF
-	-	TRBV29-1	TRBJ2-7	TGCATCGTTGAGGGAGACGGCTCCTACGAGGAGTACTTT	CIVEGDGSYEEYF
once	TRBD1	TRBV12-3/TRBV12-4	TRBJ1-1	TGTGCCAGCAATCTACAGGGGGCAGGAACTGAAGCTTTCTTC	CASNLQGAGTEAFF
-	TRBD2	TRBV6-6	TRBJ2-5	TGTGCCAGCAGTTCCACGGGGGGGAGAGAGACCCAGTACTTC	CASSSTGGRETQYF
once	-	TRBV6-1	TRBJ2-7	TGTGCCAACAGTCTCGACGAATCCTACGAGCAGTACTTC	CANSLDESYEQYF
-	TRBD2	TRBV10-3	TRBJ2-5	TGTGACATCAGCGGGACTAGCGGAGGGAAAAGTCTAGAGACTCAGTACTTC	CDISGTSGGKSLETQYF
-	TRBD1	TRBV18	TRBJ2-2	TGTGCCAGCTCACCACCTTGGGGACAGACGAACACCGGGGAGCTGTTTTTT	CASSPPWGQTNTGELFF
many	-	TRBV6-2/TRBV6-3	TRBJ1-6	TGTGCCAGCACCGGGGTCGGCAATTCACCCCTCCACTTT	CASTGVGNSPLHF
-	TRBD2	TRBV29-1	TRBJ2-1	TGCTGCGTTCCGACTAGCGGCAACTATAATGAGCAGTTCTTC	CCVPTSGNYNEQFF
few	-	TRBV7-2	TRBJ1-2	TGTGCCAGCAGCTTTCAGGGTGCAGTCTCCTATGGCTACACCTTC	CASSFQGAVSYGYTF
many	-	TRBV28	TRBJ2-3	TGTGCCAGCAGCTCCGCAGTGACTTTCGTGGGAGATACGCAGTATTTT	CASSSAVTFVGDTQYF
-	TRBD1	TRBV28	TRBJ2-7	TGTGCCAGCAGTGTCTCGAGGGACAGGCCCTACGAGCAGTACTTC	CASSVSRDRPYEQYF
-	-	TRBV29-1	TRBJ2-1	TGCAGCGTTGAATGGGTCATGATTAAATCTTACAATGAGCAGTTCTTC	CSVEWVMIKSYNEQFF
-	TRBD2	TRBV28	TRBJ2-3	TGTGCTACCGAGGGCCTAGCGGGGGATGTCTACAGCACAGATACGCAGTATTTT	CATEGLAGDVYSTDTQYF
-	-	TRBV29-1	TRBJ2-1	TGCAGCGCCACCTACAATGAGTGGTTCTTC	CSATYNEWFF
once	TRBD2	TRBV4-1	TRBJ2-3	TGCGCCAGTAGCCTCACCGGGACTAGAGGGAGCACGCAGTATTTT	CASSLTGTRGSTQYF
-	TRBD2	TRBV12-3/TRBV12-4	TRBJ2-1	TGTGCCGGCAGTCCGACTAGCGCCAATGAGCAATTCTTC	CAGSPTSANEQFF
-	-	TRBV7-9	TRBJ1-2	TGTGCCAGCAGCTTAGAAACAGCTAACAATGACTACACCTTC	CASSLETANNDYTF
many	TRBD1	TRBV19	TRBJ2-1	TGTGCCAGTAGCGACAGGGGGCACGACAATGAGCAGTTCTTC	CASSDRGHDNEQFF
-	TRBD2	TRBV5-5	TRBJ2-1	TGTACCAGCAGCTTGTCTGGCGGGAGGTTGGGTGGGCAGTTCTTC	CTSSLSGGRLGGQFF
once	-	TRBV11-2	TRBJ2-3	TGTGCCGGAGGGGCACGGGAGCCTGCAGGCACGCAGTATTTT	CAGGAREPAGTQYF
many	TRBD2	TRBV6-1	TRBJ2-7	TGTGCCAGCAGTGAATCTCGGGAGGGGCAGTACTTC	CASSESREGQYF
-	-	TRBV25-1	TRBJ1-4	TGTGCCAGCAGTCCGGGGCAGGCTAGATACGAAAAACTGTTTTTT	CASSPGQARYEKLFF
-	-	TRBV4-1	TRBJ2-5	TGCGCCAGTAGCCTAACAAGGACTGGCGGGATCCAAGAGACCCAGTACTTC	CASSLTRTGGIQETQYF
-	TRBD1	TRBV29-1	TRBJ2-1	TGTAGCGCCGTCTCCGGGACAGGCAGCAGTGAGCAGTTCTTC	CSAVSGTGSSEQFF
many	-	TRBV30	TRBJ1-5	TGTGCCTGGAGTGTAATGGGACGGCTCAATCAGCCCCAGCATTTT	CAWSVMGRLNQPQHF
many	TRBD2	TRBV5-6	TRBJ2-3	TGTGCCAGCAGCCGACTAGCGGGAGGTAAAGATACGCAGTATTTT	CASSRLAGGKDTQYF
many	TRBD1	TRBV29-1	TRBJ2-3	TGCAGCGCTGTGACAGGGTCCTCAGATACGCAGTATTTT	CSAVTGSSDTQYF
-	-	TRBV12-3/TRBV12-4	TRBJ2-1	TGTGCCAGCGCCTCTACCTCCGGTGATTTTAGCTCCTACATTGAGCAGTTCTTC	CASASTSGDFSSYIEQFF
-	TRBD2	TRBV11-1	TRBJ2-1	TGTACCAGCGGCTTTGGGGCGGGAGTGGTGTACAATGAACAGTTCTTC	CTSGFGAGVVYNEQFF
-	-	TRBV11-3	TRBJ2-1	TGTGCCAGCAGCCTCCGACCGGGTCCTTACTCCAATGAGCAGTTCTTC	CASSLRPGPYSNEQFF
-	TRBD2	TRBV6-2/TRBV6-3	TRBJ2-1	TGTGCCAGCAGTATATCGGGAGGGGTTTTCTTTAATGAGCAGTTTTTC	CASSISGGVFFNEQFF
-	-	TRBV6-5	TRBJ1-5	TGTGTCAGCAGTTCTGACCGGGGCAATCAGCCCCGGCATTTT	CVSSSDRGNQPRHF
-	TRBD2	TRBV5-4	TRBJ2-1	TGTACCAGCGGCTTGGCTGGGCTAGCGGGAGCCAATGAGCAGTTCTTC	CTSGLAGLAGANEQFF
-	-	TRBV18	TRBJ2-7	TGTGCCAGCTCACCACGGGCAGGAGGGAGCTCCTACGAGCGGTACTTC	CASSPRAGGSSYERYF
medium-sized	-	TRBV11-2	TRBJ2-1	TGTGCCAGCAGCCCACAGGGCAATGAGCAGTTCTTC	CASSPQGNEQFF
many	-	TRBV29-1	TRBJ2-5	TGCAGCGTGGAGGACAGCCAGGGGGAGACCCAGTACTTC	CSVEDSQGETQYF
-	-	TRBV7-9	TRBJ2-1	TGTACCAGCAGCCTGATCCAGTCCTACAATGAGCAGTTCTTC	CTSSLIQSYNEQFF
-	-	TRBV28	TRBJ2-2	TGTGCCAGCGGAGGACAGCCTTCGATCACCGGGGAGCTGTTTTTT	CASGGQPSITGELFF